The 2 T cell receptor beta chains in this list originate from one sample, sequenced in a study of shared clonotypes between healthy human individuals. Naive CD8 cells lacked CD45RO and underwent positive selection for CCR7, leaving out terminally differentiated effector memory CD45RA+ cells. TCRdb's copy holds only in-frame clones and misses some; the assay was immunoSEQ multiplex PCR. The data show about 2.1 million clones, approximately 92% seen once. Sample: naive CD8+ T cells from PBMCs. The receptors shown here come from a man aged 18 to 29 in good health. Some clones in this sample may be carry-over from other donors' samples.

The chain joins TRBV29-1 to TRBJ2-7, with 13 nucleotides matching TRBD2. Trimming at V came to 3 bases and at J to 0 bases, leaving 5 bases not matched to a gene. CDR3 length equals 16 residues. Germline-derived CDR1 and CDR2 are SQVTM and ANQGSEA. The CDR3 DNA reads as TGCAGCGTTGACGGACTAGCGGGAGCCATCTCCTACGAGCAGTACTTC. Protein sequence: CSVDGLAGAISYEQYF.

To note about this clone: Other nucleotide sequences in the sample specify the same CDR3. This sequence joins TRBV9 and TRBJ2-5; perhaps TRBD2 as D (6 bases). Germline V gene data show CDR1 as SGDLS and CDR2 as YYNGEE. The CDR3 is 15 residues long. V was shortened by 0 bases and J by 5 bases, with 14 bases between the two germline ends. The CDR3 coding sequence is TGTGCCAGCAGCGTAGGGGGCGGGATCAAGGAGACCCAGTACTTC. The encoded protein is CASSVGGGIKETQYF.